The 21 T cell receptor beta chains below were found in one sample sequenced in a study of shared clonotypes between healthy human individuals. Clones were read by immunoSEQ multiplex PCR, and TCRdb kept only the in-frame ones, dropping some. This repertoire shows some 2,500,000 clones, roughly 93% found once; its top ten account for roughly 0.36%. Specimen: naive CD4+ T cells from PBMCs. The subset: CD45RA+ positively selected. The receptors here all came from a man aged 18 to 29 in good health. Some clones in this sample may be carry-over from other donors' samples.

V is TRBV18 and J is TRBJ1-6, with unresolved D. CDR1 is KGHSH, CDR2 LQKENI, per germline. The V end lost 2 bases, the J end lost 6 bases, and 8 bases lay between the germline ends. The CDR3 has 14 amino acids. In DNA form, the CDR3 reads TGTGCCAGCTCACCAGAAGGGAGTAATTCACCCCTCCACTTT. This encodes CASSPEGSNSPLHF.

The V call is TRBV7-2, the J call TRBJ2-2; weak D call: TRBD1 (6 bases). Germline lookup yields CDR1 SGHTA and CDR2 FQGNSA. Trimming cost V 3 bases and J 2 bases, with 10 bases left between them. The CDR3 runs 15 residues. CDR3 sequence (DNA): TGTGCCAGCAGCTTGTACAGGGTTAACACCGGGGAGCTGTTTTTT. Its translation: CASSLYRVNTGELFF.

The rearrangement links TRBV28 to TRBJ1-1; D is possibly TRBD1 (6 bases). Trimming shortened V by 5 bases and J by 5 bases, and 15 bases separated the two germline ends. Germline loops: CDR1 MDHEN, CDR2 SYDVKM. This CDR3 has 14 amino acids. The CDR3 DNA sequence: TGTGCCAGCAGTATAGCCGGGACATCGACTGAAGCTTTCTTT. The encoded protein is CASSIAGTSTEAFF.

The V and J genes are TRBV2 and TRBJ2-7; D is unresolved. Trimming pared 2 bases from V and 0 bases from J, leaving 8 bases between. The CDR3 has 14 amino acids. The germline V gene has CDR1 SNHLY and CDR2 FYNNEI. The CDR3 region has the DNA TGTGCCAGCAGTGAACAGGAAAGCTCCTACGAGCAGTACTTC. Translated, it gives CASSEQESSYEQYF.

The rearrangement uses TRBV2 and TRBJ2-3, with D perhaps matching TRBD2 (5 bases). Per germline, CDR1 SNHLY and CDR2 FYNNEI. The germline V and J ends were trimmed by 5 bases and 6 bases, with 15 bases remaining between them. The CDR3 is made up of 14 amino acids. CDR3 region: CASSRKAASDTQYF. The DNA of the CDR3 is TGTGCCAGCAGTAGAAAAGCGGCGAGTGATACGCAGTATTTT.

This clone was seen once. Distinct nucleotide sequences in the sample also encode this CDR3. The chain employs TRBV7-3 and TRBJ2-7, with D unclear. This CDR3 spans 13 amino acids. V dropped 0 bases and J dropped 2 bases, with 5 bases sitting between them. Germline V gene data show CDR1 as SGHTA and CDR2 as FQGTGA. The chain's CDR3 is CASSLTSTYEQYF. CDR3 DNA sequence: TGTGCCAGCAGCTTAACGTCTACCTACGAGCAGTACTTC.

The chain carries TRBV9 and TRBJ2-1; 9 bases match TRBD2. The CDR3 spans 16 residues. V shed 3 bases and J 0 bases; nucleotides not matched to a gene: 4. CDR1 SGDLS and CDR2 YYNGEE come from the germline V gene. The DNA of the CDR3 is TGTGCCAGCAGCGACCTTAGCGGGAGCTCCTACAATGAGCAGTTCTTC. Residues: CASSDLSGSSYNEQFF.

This chain links TRBV7-3 with TRBJ2-7; 7 bases are shared with TRBD1. Germline V gives CDR1 SGHTA, CDR2 FQGTGA. The CDR3 consists of 16 residues. With 5 bases clipped from V and 0 bases from J, the junction kept 10 bases outside the gene matches. The CDR3 is CASSPTGTASSYEQYF. The CDR3 DNA sequence: TGTGCCAGCAGCCCCACCGGGACAGCATCCTCCTACGAGCAGTACTTC.

This chain links TRBV5-1 with TRBJ1-3, with D hard to call. The CDR3 spans 13 residues. Deletions cut 4 bases from V and 1 base from J, with 6 bases between. The V gene's germline CDR1 is SGHRS and CDR2 YFSETQ. CDR3 residues: CASSTRSGNTIYF. The CDR3 DNA is TGCGCCAGCAGCACGCGATCTGGAAACACCATATATTTT.

V and J are TRBV6-5 and TRBJ2-6, with unresolved D. Germline V gene lookup returns CDR1 MNHEY and CDR2 SVGAGI. Trimming took 5 bases from V and 4 from J, leaving 12 bases between them. The CDR3 has 15 amino acids. CDR3 DNA sequence: TGTGCCAGCAGTCCCGGTCAGCCCGGGGCCAACGTCCTGACTTTC. It codes for CASSPGQPGANVLTF.

V is TRBV5-6 and J is TRBJ2-1; the match to TRBD2 covers 7 bases. Trimming cost V 4 bases and J 9 bases; bases outside gene matches: 13. CDR1 SGHDT and CDR2 YYEEEE come from the germline V gene. This CDR3 has 15 residues. The CDR3 spells CASSPAGGFEGEQFF. The CDR3 DNA follows: TGTGCCAGCAGCCCGGCCGGGGGGTTCGAGGGTGAGCAGTTCTTC.

The chain employs TRBV30 and TRBJ1-2, with 10 bases matching TRBD1. The CDR3 is 17 residues long. Losses at the gene ends were 2 bases for V and 8 bases for J; bases not matched to a gene: 17. Looked up from germline, CDR1 is GTSNPN and CDR2 is SVGIG (reference sequence). The CDR3 loop is CAWSHHRDRGRFGGYTF. Written as DNA, the CDR3 is TGTGCCTGGAGTCATCACCGGGACAGGGGTAGGTTCGGCGGCTACACCTTC.

The V and J genes are TRBV6-5 and TRBJ2-4, with 7 bases identical to TRBD1. After removal of 6 bases from V and 4 bases from J, the junction contained 3 bases not matched to a gene. The germline V gene has CDR1 MNHEY and CDR2 SVGAGI. The CDR3 consists of 13 residues. CDR3 region: CASSWDRKNIQYF. In DNA, the CDR3 is TGTGCCAGCAGCTGGGACAGAAAAAACATTCAGTACTTC.

This chain joins TRBV19 and TRBJ2-5; D gene ambiguous. The germline V gene encodes CDR1 LNHDA and CDR2 SQIVND (reference sequence). CDR3 size: 12 residues. Trimming removed 5 bases at V and 4 bases at J, with 8 bases between. Here the CDR3 reads CASSDIGETQYF. The CDR3 DNA reads TGTGCCAGTAGTGACATTGGAGAGACCCAGTACTTC.

The chain combines TRBV4-1 with TRBJ2-3; 14 positions agree with TRBD2. The CDR3 spans 18 residues. Germline CDR1 reads MGHRA; CDR2 reads YSYEKL. The junction had 8 bases not matched to a gene; V was cut back by 5 bases and J by 1 base. This chain's CDR3 is CASSSFPGLAGGTDTQYF. In nucleotides, the CDR3 is TGCGCCAGCAGCTCATTCCCGGGACTAGCGGGAGGCACAGATACGCAGTATTTT.

The rearrangement links TRBV6-1 to TRBJ1-1, with D tentatively TRBD1 (5 bases). Trimming stripped 8 bases from V and 0 bases from J, with 7 bases between. CDR1 MNHNS and CDR2 SASEGT come from the germline V gene. This CDR3 is 12 amino acids long. In DNA form, the CDR3 reads TGTGCCAGCCTGGGGCTGAACACTGAAGCTTTCTTT. It translates to CASLGLNTEAFF.

J is TRBJ2-3 and V is TRBV28; maybe TRBD1 (5 bases). V gave up 2 bases and J gave up 3 bases, with 12 bases separating them. The CDR3 contains 15 residues. Germline CDR1 is MDHEN and CDR2 is SYDVKM. The CDR3 sequence is CASSLARVGTDTQYF. CDR3 DNA sequence: TGTGCCAGCAGTTTAGCCAGGGTTGGAACAGATACGCAGTATTTT.

This clone appeared a single time. The chain employs TRBV5-1 and TRBJ2-1; 9 bases fit TRBD2. The CDR3 sequence is 16 residues long. The germline CDR1 and CDR2 sequences are SGHRS and YFSETQ. With V trimmed by 5 bases and J by 4 bases, 10 bases remained unmatched. CDR3 sequence reads: CASSLIAGAGYNEQFF. The CDR3 DNA reads as TGCGCCAGCAGTCTTATAGCGGGAGCGGGTTACAATGAGCAGTTCTTC.

This clone showed up just once. The same CDR3 can be traced to other DNA sequences in this sample. The rearrangement joins TRBV4-1 to TRBJ2-3; no clear D. The CDR3 sequence is 13 residues long. Germline V gene data show CDR1 as MGHRA and CDR2 as YSYEKL. Trimming pared 1 base from V and 3 bases from J, leaving 5 bases between. The CDR3 DNA is TGCGCCAGCAGCCAAGGGAGTACAGATACGCAGTATTTT. It is translated as CASSQGSTDTQYF.

This clone was seen just once. The chain is built from TRBV5-1 and TRBJ1-3; 7 bases align to TRBD1. With 4 bases clipped from V and 0 bases from J, the junction kept 4 bases outside the gene matches. Germline loops: CDR1 SGHRS, CDR2 YFSETQ. The CDR3 loop spans 15 amino acids. CDR3: CASSQQGGSGNTIYF. CDR3 DNA: TGCGCCAGCAGCCAGCAGGGGGGCTCTGGAAACACCATATATTTT. The whole variable domain, filled in from reference TRBV5-1 and TRBJ1-3, reads KAGVTQTPRYLIKTRGQQVTLSCSPISGHRSVSWYQQTPGQGLQFLFEYFSETQRNKGNFPGRFSGRQFSNSRSEMNVSTLELGDSALYLCASSQQGGSGNTIYFGEGSWLTVV.

The chain has TRBV19 and TRBJ2-2; the match to TRBD2 covers 8 bases. CDR3 size: 17 residues. The germline CDR1 and CDR2 sequences are LNHDA and SQIVND (reference sequence). The ends lost 3 bases at V and 6 bases at J; junction bases unmatched: 12. The CDR3 DNA reads as TGTGCCAGTAGTATTGGGTCCCTAGCGGGTGTTGCCGGGGAGCTGTTTTTT. Protein sequence: CASSIGSLAGVAGELFF.